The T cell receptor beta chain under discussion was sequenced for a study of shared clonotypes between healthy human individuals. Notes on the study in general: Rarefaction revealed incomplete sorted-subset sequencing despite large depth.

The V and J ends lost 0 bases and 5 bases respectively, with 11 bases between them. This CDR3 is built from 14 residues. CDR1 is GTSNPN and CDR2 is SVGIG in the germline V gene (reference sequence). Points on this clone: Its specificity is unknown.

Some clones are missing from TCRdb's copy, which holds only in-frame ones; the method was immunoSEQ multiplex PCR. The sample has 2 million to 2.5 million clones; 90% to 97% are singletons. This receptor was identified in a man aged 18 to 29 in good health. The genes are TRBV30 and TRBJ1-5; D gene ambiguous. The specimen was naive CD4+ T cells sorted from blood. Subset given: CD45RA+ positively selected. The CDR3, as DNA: TGTGCCTGGAGTGTTTTGAATAATCATCAGCCCCAGCATTTT. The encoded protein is CAWSVLNNHQPQHF.